The present T cell receptor beta chain was sequenced within a study of control samples from healthy donors and cancer patients. Germline assignment: CDR1 LGHDT and CDR2 YNNKEL (reference sequence). V lost 3 bases, J lost 5 bases, and 14 bases stayed unmatched. The CDR3 sequence is 17 residues long. Assay used: immunoSEQ multiplex PCR; TCRdb lists only in-frame clones, some missing. The repertoire holds just over 150,000 clones, around 90% seen once, with about 11% in the top ten. This clonotype was sampled from a man younger than 40 in good health. The sequenced sample was blood. This chain joins TRBV3-1 (or the pseudogene TRBV3-2) and TRBJ2-5, with 8 bases that match TRBD1. DNA of the CDR3: TGTGCCAGCAGCCACATTGCGACAGGGGAGTTCATGGAGACCCAGTACTTC. This sequence encodes CASSHIATGEFMETQYF.